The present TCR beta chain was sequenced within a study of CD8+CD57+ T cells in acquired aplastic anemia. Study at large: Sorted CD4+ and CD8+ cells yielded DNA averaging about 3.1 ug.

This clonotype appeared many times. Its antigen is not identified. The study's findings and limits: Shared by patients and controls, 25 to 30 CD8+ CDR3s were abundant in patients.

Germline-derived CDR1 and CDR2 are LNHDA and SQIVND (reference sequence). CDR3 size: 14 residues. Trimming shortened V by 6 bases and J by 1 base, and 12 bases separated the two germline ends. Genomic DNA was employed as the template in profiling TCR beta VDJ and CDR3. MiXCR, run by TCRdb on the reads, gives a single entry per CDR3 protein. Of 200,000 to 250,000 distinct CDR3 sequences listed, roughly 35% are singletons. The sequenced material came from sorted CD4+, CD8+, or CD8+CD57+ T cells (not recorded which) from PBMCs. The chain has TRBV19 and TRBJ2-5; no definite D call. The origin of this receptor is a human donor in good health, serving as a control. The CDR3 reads CASSTRTPQETQYF. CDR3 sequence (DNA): TGTGCCAGTAGCACGCGGACCCCCCAAGAGACCCAGTACTTC.